Following are 15 T cell receptor beta chains from one sample sequenced in a study of T-cell reconstitution after alpha-beta-depleted transplantation in children. The TCRbeta library incorporated unique molecular identifiers. Each CDR3 protein gets one entry after TCRdb re-called the PCR reads with MiXCR. The table lists around 400,000 distinct CDR3 sequences, roughly 20% of them singletons, with 3.8% in the top ten. The specimen comprised PBMCs from the stem cell graft donor, sampled from the stem cell graft. The receptors here all came from a human donor who donated a stem cell graft to a child with acute myeloid leukemia.

This clonotype was picked up many times. The rearrangement uses TRBV4-1 and TRBJ2-1; D call uncertain. The CDR3 length is 16 residues. V lost 1 base to trimming and J lost 1 base, with 11 bases between them. CDR1 and CDR2 (germline): MGHRA, YSYEKL. Here the CDR3 reads CASSQVNLVSYNEQFF. CDR3 sequence (DNA): TGCGCCAGCAGCCAAGTGAATCTGGTGTCCTACAATGAGCAGTTCTTC.

There are a few counts of this clonotype. The genes are TRBV6-5 and TRBJ2-5; TRBD2 agrees at 13 bases. V shed 0 bases and J 5 bases; nucleotides not matched to a gene: 12. The germline CDR1 and CDR2 sequences are MNHEY and SVGAGI. This CDR3 region has 19 residues. The CDR3: CASSYSGTSGVGVRETQYF. The CDR3 region has the DNA TGTGCCAGCAGTTACTCAGGGACTAGCGGGGTAGGGGTCAGGGAGACCCAGTACTTC.

V is TRBV7-2 and J is TRBJ2-7, with TRBD2 identical over 8 bases. Germline loops: CDR1 SGHTA, CDR2 FQGNSA. The J segment lost 0 bases and the V segment lost 6 bases, leaving 4 bases of the junction unmatched. This CDR3 comprises 14 residues. CDR3 in amino acids: CASRPSGPSYEQYF. The CDR3 bases are TGTGCCAGCAGACCTAGCGGGCCCTCCTACGAGCAGTACTTC.

This clonotype was seen a handful of times. J is TRBJ2-2 and V is TRBV27; 8 positions match TRBD2. With 4 bases clipped from V and 4 bases from J, the junction kept 14 bases outside the gene matches. The CDR3 runs to 18 residues. Germline CDR1 reads MNHEY; CDR2 reads SMNVEV (reference sequence). The CDR3 spells CASSSYPRTSLGTGELFF. The CDR3 region has the DNA TGTGCCAGCAGTTCCTACCCCCGGACTAGCTTGGGCACCGGGGAGCTGTTTTTT.

The rearrangement joins TRBV9 to TRBJ2-1; D is perhaps TRBD2 (5 bases). Trimming shortened V by 3 bases and J by 8 bases, and 21 bases separated the two germline ends. Germline V gene data show CDR1 as SGDLS and CDR2 as YYNGEE. The CDR3 length is 16 residues. This CDR3 reads CASSAEGSMVGYEQFF. In nucleotides, the CDR3 is TGTGCCAGCAGCGCCGAAGGGAGTATGGTAGGGTATGAGCAGTTCTTC.

This clonotype showed up just once. This CDR3 is CSARGRSGYSTDTQYF. CDR3 DNA sequence: TGCAGTGCTAGAGGACGTAGCGGGTATAGCACAGATACGCAGTATTTT. The chain recombines TRBV20-1 with TRBJ2-3, with TRBD2 matching 7 bases. CDR3 size: 16 residues. V lost 1 base, J lost 0 bases, and 7 bases stayed unmatched. Germline V gene sequence: CDR1 DFQATT, CDR2 SNEGSKA (reference sequence).

The rearrangement joins TRBV6-5 to TRBJ2-7; TRBD2 might be the D (6 bases). Germline V gene lookup returns CDR1 MNHEY and CDR2 SVGAGI. V was clipped by 6 bases and J by 5 bases, with 14 bases between them. The CDR3 has 13 residues. This CDR3 reads CASRRTSFDEQYF. The CDR3 bases are TGTGCCAGCAGGCGCACTAGCTTCGACGAGCAGTACTTC.

This clonotype was observed many times. The CDR3, as DNA: TGCAGCGTTGAACGGGAGGGCCGTCGTACCTACGAGCAGTACTTC. Translated: CSVEREGRRTYEQYF. The chain links TRBV29-1 to TRBJ2-7; 8 nucleotides match TRBD2. The CDR3 extends over 15 amino acids. Germline CDR1 reads SQVTM; CDR2 reads ANQGSEA. V was clipped by 2 bases and J by 2 bases; unmatched bases: 8.

The table lists this clonotype with a few counts. V is TRBV28 and J is TRBJ2-7; TRBD1 matches 8 bases. The J segment lost 5 bases and the V segment lost 9 bases, leaving 9 bases of the junction unmatched. The length of the CDR3 is 13 residues. Germline CDR1 is MDHEN and CDR2 is SYDVKM. CDR3: CASKDRGNDEQYF. CDR3 nucleotides: TGTGCCAGTAAAGACAGGGGTAACGACGAGCAGTACTTC.

This clonotype was found a few times. The gene calls are TRBV4-1 and TRBJ2-1; 7 nucleotides line up with TRBD2. The CDR3 extends over 17 amino acids. Trimming removed 4 bases from V and 4 bases from J; junction bases left unmatched: 13. Germline V gene sequence: CDR1 MGHRA, CDR2 YSYEKL. The CDR3 is CASSRQPLAEDYNEQFF. In DNA form, the CDR3 reads TGCGCCAGCAGCCGCCAACCCCTAGCGGAGGATTACAATGAGCAGTTCTTC.

This clonotype appeared a few times. The chain joins TRBV12-3 or TRBV12-4 to TRBJ2-5, with 12 bases that match TRBD2. This CDR3 is built from 19 residues. J lost 5 bases, V lost 6 bases, and 19 bases had no gene match. Here the CDR3 reads CASSSINRLAGVDWETQYF. The CDR3 region has the DNA TGTGCCAGCAGCTCCATCAACAGACTAGCGGGAGTGGATTGGGAGACCCAGTACTTC.

The chain links TRBV9 to TRBJ2-1; D is perhaps TRBD2 (5 bases). Germline CDR1 is SGDLS and CDR2 is YYNGEE. This CDR3 is built from 15 residues. V was pared by 2 bases and J by 8 bases, with 17 bases between. The CDR3 loop reads CASSVSGSEGDEQFF. In DNA, the CDR3 is TGTGCCAGCAGCGTTAGTGGGTCAGAGGGAGATGAGCAGTTCTTC.

V usage is TRBV12-3 or TRBV12-4 and J usage is TRBJ2-7, with D possibly being TRBD1 or TRBD2 (5 bases each). V lost 7 bases and J 1 base, leaving 8 bases between the germline ends. The CDR3 is 12 amino acids. The CDR3 here is CASKGTSYEQYF. The CDR3 DNA follows: TGTGCCAGCAAGGGGACGTCCTACGAGCAGTACTTC.

The V gene is TRBV4-1, the J gene TRBJ2-2; TRBD1 matches at 7 bases. With 6 bases clipped from V and 7 bases from J, the junction kept 11 bases outside the gene matches. Germline V gene data show CDR1 as MGHRA and CDR2 as YSYEKL. The CDR3 runs 15 residues. The CDR3 sequence: CASRRKDRNDGELFF. Here the CDR3 DNA reads TGCGCCAGCAGACGAAAGGACAGGAATGACGGGGAGCTGTTTTTT.

The table lists this clonotype with a few counts. The chain combines TRBV9 with TRBJ2-1, with a weak D call TRBD1 (5 bases). CDR1 is SGDLS, CDR2 YYNGEE, per germline. This CDR3 has 14 residues. V dropped 0 bases and J dropped 4 bases, with 8 bases sitting between them. CDR3 bases: TGTGCCAGCAGCGTAGACAGGTCGTACAATGAGCAGTTCTTC. Its protein product is CASSVDRSYNEQFF.